A single sample gave rise to the 21 T cell receptor beta chains below, sequenced in a study of blood T cell repertoires in COVID-19. Data came from immunoSEQ multiplex PCR; TCRdb stores just in-frame clones and leaves some out. The sample gives about 250,000 clones, 83% of which show up once; roughly 5.5% is in the top ten. The sample comprised peripheral blood. The receptors derive from a human donor in a cohort sampled during active COVID-19.

The rearrangement uses TRBV6-6 and TRBJ2-2; D gene uncertain. Trimming cost V 2 bases and J 0 bases, with 4 bases left between them. The CDR3 has 14 residues. Germline values: CDR1 MNHNY, CDR2 SVGAGI (reference sequence). Here the CDR3 reads CASSYTTNTGELFF. The CDR3 DNA reads TGTGCCAGCAGTTACACTACGAACACCGGGGAGCTGTTTTTT.

The rearrangement joins TRBV10-1 to TRBJ2-3, with 12 nucleotides matching TRBD2. V shed 4 bases and J 4 bases; nucleotides not matched to a gene: 6. CDR1 WNHNN and CDR2 SYGVQD come from the germline V gene (reference sequence). This CDR3 comprises 16 residues. The CDR3 region is CASSGQLAGGPDTQYF. The CDR3 DNA sequence: TGCGCCAGCAGTGGACAGCTAGCGGGGGGGCCAGATACGCAGTATTTT.

CDR3 nucleotide sequence: TGTGCCAGCAGCCGGGCAGGGGAGTTGCGAGCTTTCTTT. The encoded protein is CASSRAGELRAFF. The chain has TRBV3-1 (or the pseudogene TRBV3-2) and TRBJ1-1, with a possible D match to TRBD1 (6 bases). The V gene's germline CDR1 is LGHDT and CDR2 YNNKEL (reference sequence). The CDR3 is made up of 13 amino acids. The ends were cut back, 4 bases at V and 10 bases at J, with 16 bases in the middle.

V and J are TRBV6-5 and TRBJ2-5; 9 bases fit TRBD2. CDR1 is MNHEY and CDR2 is SVGAGI in the germline V gene. The CDR3 length is 16 residues. V gave up 2 bases and J gave up 4 bases; unmatched junction bases: 8. The CDR3 loop is CASSYGLAGMGETQYF. The CDR3 nucleotides read TGTGCCAGCAGTTACGGGCTAGCGGGGATGGGAGAGACCCAGTACTTC.

The chain employs TRBV18 and TRBJ1-2; no firm D call. The CDR3 sequence is 12 residues long. Germline lookup yields CDR1 KGHSH and CDR2 LQKENI. V was cut by 1 base and J by 4 bases, with 4 bases left in between. The CDR3 loop is CASSPLVYGYTF. CDR3 sequence (DNA): TGTGCCAGCTCACCACTCGTCTATGGCTACACCTTC.

The chain has TRBV2 and TRBJ2-3; a weak D match, TRBD1 (5 bases). The CDR3 loop spans 14 amino acids. V dropped 5 bases and J dropped 3 bases, with 12 bases sitting between them. From germline, CDR1 is SNHLY and CDR2 FYNNEI. The CDR3 sequence: CASSRDRLTDTQYF. The CDR3 DNA is TGTGCCAGCAGTCGCGACAGACTTACAGATACGCAGTATTTT.

This clone was picked up a small number of times. This rearrangement joins TRBV11-2 to TRBJ2-7; D is unresolved. V was cut by 3 bases and J by 5 bases, with 14 bases left in between. The CDR3 has 14 amino acids. Germline lookup yields CDR1 SGHAT and CDR2 FQNNGV. The CDR3 DNA reads TGTGCCAGCAGCTTGCCCGGCCGCGCGGACGAGCAGTACTTC. It encodes CASSLPGRADEQYF.

This chain links TRBV20-1 with TRBJ1-1; tentatively, D is TRBD1 (6 bases). V dropped 3 bases and J dropped 9 bases, with 17 bases sitting between them. The germline CDR1 and CDR2 sequences are DFQATT and SNEGSKA (reference sequence). The CDR3 consists of 13 residues. The CDR3 is CSASVTGSWKAFF. Here the CDR3 DNA reads TGCAGTGCTAGTGTCACAGGGAGTTGGAAAGCTTTCTTT.

The J gene is TRBJ1-2, the V gene TRBV7-9; 7 bases agree with TRBD1. Germline assignment: CDR1 SEHNR and CDR2 FQNEAQ (reference sequence). CDR3 length: 16 amino acids. After removal of 0 bases from V and 8 bases from J, the junction contained 12 bases not matched to a gene. The CDR3 region is CASSLAQGSQRGGYTF. In nucleotides, the CDR3 is TGTGCCAGCAGCTTAGCACAGGGGAGCCAACGCGGAGGCTACACCTTC. Combining the CDR3 with reference TRBV7-9 and TRBJ1-2 gives the whole variable domain DTGVSQNPRHKITKRGQNVTFRCDPISEHNRLYWYRQTLGQGPEFLTYFQNEAQLEKSRLLSDRFSAERPKGSFSTLEIQRTEQGDSAMYLCASSLAQGSQRGGYTFGSGTRLTVV.

The chain has TRBV11-2 and TRBJ2-2; D gene ambiguous. The V gene lost 0 bases and the J gene lost 12 bases, with 11 bases spanning the gap. The CDR3 loop spans 13 amino acids. Looked up from germline, CDR1 is SGHAT and CDR2 is FQNNGV. In nucleotides, the CDR3 is TGTGCCAGCAGCTTAGATCGGCTAGGAAAGCTGTTTTTT. Its translation: CASSLDRLGKLFF. Based on the CDR3 plus reference TRBV11-2 and TRBJ2-2, the full variable domain is EAGVAQSPRYKIIEKRQSVAFWCNPISGHATLYWYQQILGQGPKLLIQFQNNGVVDDSQLPKDRFSAERLKGVDSTLKIQPAKLEDSAVYLCASSLDRLGKLFFGEGSRLTVL.

The chain couples TRBV9 to TRBJ2-6, with D tentatively TRBD2 (7 bases). The CDR3 totals 13 residues. Germline-derived CDR1 and CDR2 are SGDLS and YYNGEE. V was pared by 3 bases and J by 17 bases, with 18 bases between. CDR3: CASSAPGGPFLTF. DNA of the CDR3: TGTGCCAGCAGCGCTCCCGGGGGGCCCTTTTTGACTTTC.

The rearrangement joins TRBV6-2 or TRBV6-3 to TRBJ2-1; 11 positions match TRBD2. V was pared by 5 bases and J by 0 bases, with 3 bases of the junction left unmatched. The CDR3 loop spans 16 amino acids. In germline, CDR1 is MNHEY, CDR2 SVGEGT. CDR3 in amino acids: CASSLLAGGSYNEQFF. In DNA, the CDR3 is TGTGCCAGCAGTCTCCTAGCGGGGGGCTCCTACAATGAGCAGTTCTTC.

The chain has TRBV11-2 and TRBJ2-3; 8 bases fit TRBD2. The CDR3 is made up of 16 amino acids. Germline V gene sequence: CDR1 SGHAT, CDR2 FQNNGV. V shed 1 base and J 5 bases; nucleotides not matched to a gene: 8. The DNA for the CDR3 is TGTGCCAGCAGCTTAGTTGCGGGACTAGGGAGAGATACGCAGTATTTT. This gives the protein CASSLVAGLGRDTQYF.

The chain employs TRBV9 and TRBJ2-7, with 14 bases lining up with TRBD2. The CDR3 extends over 19 amino acids. The germline gives CDR1 SGDLS, CDR2 YYNGEE. V gave up 3 bases and J gave up 4 bases; unmatched junction bases: 15. CDR3 in DNA: TGTGCCAGCAGCGCCCAATCTTCCGGGACTAGCGGGAGAACGTACGAGCAGTACTTC. Protein product: CASSAQSSGTSGRTYEQYF.

V usage is TRBV24-1 and J usage is TRBJ2-3; a weak D match, TRBD1 (6 bases). V shed 2 bases and J shed 0 bases, with 17 bases lying between them. Germline CDR1 KGHDR, CDR2 SFDVKD. The CDR3 contains 18 residues. The CDR3 here is CATSDSGQRYASTDTQYF. The CDR3 DNA reads TGTGCCACCAGTGATTCCGGACAGAGATATGCTAGCACAGATACGCAGTATTTT.

The chain carries TRBV10-1 and TRBJ1-5; 9 positions match TRBD1. This CDR3 is 13 amino acids long. Germline-derived CDR1 and CDR2 are WNHNN and SYGVQD (reference sequence). V was clipped by 6 bases and J by 6 bases; unmatched bases: 3. CDR3 in amino acids: CASSLDRGQPQHF. CDR3 bases: TGCGCCAGCAGCTTGGACAGGGGTCAGCCCCAGCATTTT.

The V and J genes are TRBV9 and TRBJ2-2; TRBD1 aligns across 8 bases. Germline trimming cut 0 bases from V and 5 bases from J; bases unmatched to any gene: 6. Germline loops: CDR1 SGDLS, CDR2 YYNGEE. CDR3 length equals 16 residues. This CDR3 is CASSVATGGWTGELFF. The CDR3 DNA is TGTGCCAGCAGCGTAGCAACAGGGGGATGGACCGGGGAGCTGTTTTTT. Looking up the rest from reference TRBV9 and TRBJ2-2 gives the full variable domain: DSGVTQTPKHLITATGQRVTLRCSPRSGDLSVYWYQQSLDQGLQFLIQYYNGEERAKGNILERFSAQQFPDLHSELNLSSLELGDSALYFCASSVATGGWTGELFFGEGSRLTVL.

This clone showed up just once. The chain is built from TRBV18 and TRBJ2-1; D ambiguous. Trimming pared 1 base from V and 0 bases from J, leaving 19 bases between. Per the germline V gene, CDR1 is KGHSH and CDR2 is LQKENI. The CDR3 loop spans 19 amino acids. As DNA, the CDR3 is TGTGCCAGCTCACCACTAGATGACGGGTTACGAAGCTCCTACAATGAGCAGTTCTTC. Its translation is CASSPLDDGLRSSYNEQFF. The variable domain in full, with the rest retrieved from reference TRBV18 and TRBJ2-1, is NAGVMQNPRHLVRRRGQEARLRCSPMKGHSHVYWYRQLPEEGLKFMVYLQKENIIDESGMPKERFSAEFPKEGPSILRIQQVVRGDSAAYFCASSPLDDGLRSSYNEQFFGPGTRLTVL.

A note on this clone: This sample also contains other DNA sequences that code for the same CDR3. V usage is TRBV5-4 and J usage is TRBJ2-5, with 8 positions matching TRBD1. CDR3 length equals 14 residues. From germline, CDR1 is SGHNT and CDR2 YYREEE (reference sequence). The ends lost 4 bases at V and 4 bases at J; junction bases unmatched: 6. CDR3 sequence: CASSLRTGRETQYF. The CDR3, as DNA: TGTGCCAGCAGCCTAAGGACAGGGCGAGAGACCCAGTACTTC.

The gene calls are TRBV2 and TRBJ2-3, with 10 bases identical to TRBD1. Trimming took 7 bases from V and 6 from J; bases not matched to a gene: 10. Germline V lookup: CDR1 SNHLY, CDR2 FYNNEI. The CDR3 is made up of 15 amino acids. The CDR3 loop is CASKKTGGLYDTQYF. CDR3 in DNA: TGTGCCAGCAAGAAGACAGGGGGCTTGTACGATACGCAGTATTTT.

The chain has TRBV5-1 and TRBJ2-1; 11 nucleotides match TRBD2. From germline, CDR1 is SGHRS and CDR2 YFSETQ. J was trimmed by 6 bases and V by 4 bases; bases with no gene match: 9. The CDR3 consists of 16 residues. CDR3 amino acids: CASSRLTSGGLNEQFF. Written as DNA, the CDR3 is TGCGCCAGCAGCCGGCTAACTAGCGGGGGTCTCAATGAGCAGTTCTTC.